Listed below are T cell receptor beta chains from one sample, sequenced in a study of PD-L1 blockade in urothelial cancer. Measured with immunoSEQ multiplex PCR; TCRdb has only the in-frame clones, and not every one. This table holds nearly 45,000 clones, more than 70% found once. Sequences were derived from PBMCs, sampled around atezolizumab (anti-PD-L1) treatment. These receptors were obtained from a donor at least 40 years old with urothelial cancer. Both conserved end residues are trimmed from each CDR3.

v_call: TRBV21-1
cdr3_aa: ASTPGGGAEAF

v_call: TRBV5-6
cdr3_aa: ASSITLNTEAF

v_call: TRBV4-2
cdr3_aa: ASSSGQGGATETQY

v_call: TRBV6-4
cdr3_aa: ATRQRETGELF

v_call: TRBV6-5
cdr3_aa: ASSYSGGLEQY

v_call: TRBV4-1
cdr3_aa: ASSQEGGAFRETQY

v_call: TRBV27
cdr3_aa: ASRGTGGNTIY

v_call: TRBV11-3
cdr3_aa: ASSLAGRTDTQY

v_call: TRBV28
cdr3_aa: ASSPPGQGVGTTGELF

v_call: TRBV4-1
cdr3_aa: ASSTPDSRDGYT

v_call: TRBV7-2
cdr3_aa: ASSTDRGSGNTIY

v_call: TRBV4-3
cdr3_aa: ASSPRQGGFYEQY

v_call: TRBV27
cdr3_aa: ASRLEWESSYEQY

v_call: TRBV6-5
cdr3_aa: ASSSRAGGPIGELF

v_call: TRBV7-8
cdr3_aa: ASSLGLRGGGHGYT

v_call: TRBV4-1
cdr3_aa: ASSPRGAAPYGYT

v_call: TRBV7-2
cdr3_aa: ASSPRGGRNYEQY

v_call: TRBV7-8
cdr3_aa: ASSLSPQGANTGELF

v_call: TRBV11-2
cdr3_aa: ASSFGPGGNTIY

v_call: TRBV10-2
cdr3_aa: ATLPSSGNTIY

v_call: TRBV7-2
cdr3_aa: ASSLSWQAGGEQY

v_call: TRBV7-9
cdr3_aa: ASSGTGYSSYEQY

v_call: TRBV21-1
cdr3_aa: ASSKEDRANEQF

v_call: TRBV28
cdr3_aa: ASSLGGQAPKPQH

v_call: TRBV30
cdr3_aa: AWSRRGRQNTIY

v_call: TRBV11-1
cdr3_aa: ASSWGQGAYEQY

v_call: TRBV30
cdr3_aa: AWRRDTNSYT

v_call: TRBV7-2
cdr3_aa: ASSLGTGWAYEQY

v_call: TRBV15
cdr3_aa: ATSRVFGGSSYEQY

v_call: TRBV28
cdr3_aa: ASSLLGEGLETQY

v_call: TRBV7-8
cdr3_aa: ASSFQTGQRNTIY

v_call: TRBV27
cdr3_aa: ASIGGPSSYNEQF

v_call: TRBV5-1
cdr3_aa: ASSLARGGANVLT

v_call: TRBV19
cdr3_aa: ASSTQGTLQETQY

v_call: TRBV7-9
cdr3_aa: ASSLALGLAGETQY

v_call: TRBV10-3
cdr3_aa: AISESFREQY

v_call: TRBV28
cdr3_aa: ASTPGGRYEQF

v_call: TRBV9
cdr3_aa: ASSVGVAGDTQY

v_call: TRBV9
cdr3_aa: ASSVGGTSTNEKLF

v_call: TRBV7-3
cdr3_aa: ASKLQGTDQPQH

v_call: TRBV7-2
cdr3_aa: ASSPGTSGPVGTQY

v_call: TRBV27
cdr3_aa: ASSLSPLTVPYGYT

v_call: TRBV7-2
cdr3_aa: ASSLGLNNQPQH

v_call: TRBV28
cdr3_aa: ASSSSPGQGGEKLF

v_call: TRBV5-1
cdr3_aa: ASSPSGLSSYNEQF